This T cell receptor (beta chain) was profiled in a study of brain T cells in children with intractable seizures. Broader study findings: Pre- and post-surgery blood differed in depth, so pre-surgery absences may be undersampling.

The germline V gene encodes CDR1 SGHTA and CDR2 FQGNSA. Unmatched junction bases numbered 1, after V lost 2 bases and J lost 9 bases. There are 13 residues in the CDR3. For this clone: What it binds is unknown.

The sequenced cases were selected for having the highest brain T cell transcript signatures. The protocol was immunoSEQ multiplex PCR, while the TCRdb copy is restricted to in-frame clones and leaves out a portion. The repertoire has 110,000 or so clones, approximately 94% of them found once; the top ten carry 3.8%. Sequences were derived from peripheral blood, sampled at surgery. The chain is built from TRBV7-2 and TRBJ1-6, with 7 bases matching TRBD1. The origin of this receptor is a boy under two years old with hemimegalencephaly and intractable seizures. CDR3 in amino acids: CASSLRQGSPLHF. CDR3 nucleotides: TGTGCCAGCAGCTTACGACAGGGTTCACCCCTCCACTTT.